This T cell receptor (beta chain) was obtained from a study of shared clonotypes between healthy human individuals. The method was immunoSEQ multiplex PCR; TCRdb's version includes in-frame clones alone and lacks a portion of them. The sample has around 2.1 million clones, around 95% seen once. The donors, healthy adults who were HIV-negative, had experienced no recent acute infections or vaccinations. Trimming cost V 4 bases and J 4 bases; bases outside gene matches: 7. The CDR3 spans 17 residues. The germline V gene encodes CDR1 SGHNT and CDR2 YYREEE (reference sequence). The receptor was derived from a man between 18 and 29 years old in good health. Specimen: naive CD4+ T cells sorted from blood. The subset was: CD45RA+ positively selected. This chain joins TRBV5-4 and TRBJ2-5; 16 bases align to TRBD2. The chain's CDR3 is CASSPGTSGGARETQYF. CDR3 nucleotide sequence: TGTGCCAGCAGCCCGGGGACTAGCGGGGGGGCCCGAGAGACCCAGTACTTC.